The table lists the clone carrying this TCR beta chain with many counts. Its antigen is unidentified. The read terminates 3 residues ahead of where the CDR3 ends, so the germline J gene completes it. This entry is derived from a study of T cell clonality in common variable immunodeficiency. Clones were sequenced by immunoSEQ multiplex PCR, and TCRdb holds only the in-frame ones, with some missing. The sample gives tens of thousands of clones, none seen only once, and the top ten clones hold about 0.68%. V shed 4 bases and J shed 2 bases, with 11 bases lying between them. The germline V gene has CDR1 SQVTM and CDR2 ANQGSEA. This CDR3 has 13 residues. Notes on the study in general: CVID subjects shared fewer TCRbeta clones than healthy controls did.

J is TRBJ1-1 and V is TRBV29-1; weak D call: TRBD1 (6 bases). This clonotype originated in a person aged 18 to 70 in good health. Sequencing was performed on peripheral blood mononuclear cells. Incomplete CDR3 DNA: TGCAGCGTTGGGGGGGGCAGTAACACTGAA. Its translation: CSVGGGSNTE. The entire CDR3 protein is CSVGGGSNTEAFF.